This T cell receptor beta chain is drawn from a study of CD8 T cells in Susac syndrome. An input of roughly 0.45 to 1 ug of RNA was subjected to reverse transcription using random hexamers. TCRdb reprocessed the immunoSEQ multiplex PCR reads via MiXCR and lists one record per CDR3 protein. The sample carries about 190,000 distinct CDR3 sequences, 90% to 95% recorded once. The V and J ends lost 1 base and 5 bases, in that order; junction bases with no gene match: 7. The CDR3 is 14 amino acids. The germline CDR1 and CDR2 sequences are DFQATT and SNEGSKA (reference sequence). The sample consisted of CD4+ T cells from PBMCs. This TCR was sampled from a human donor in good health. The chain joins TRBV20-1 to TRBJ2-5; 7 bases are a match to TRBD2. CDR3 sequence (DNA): TGCAGTGCTAGAGGGGGGGGGTCCCCGGAGACCCAGTACTTC. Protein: CSARGGGSPETQYF.